Listed below are T cell receptor beta chains from one sample, sequenced in a study of human T cells and chemical hapten exposure. TCRdb reprocessed the RACE reads with MiXCR, giving one entry per CDR3 protein. The sample holds some 96,000 distinct CDR3 sequences, around 9.3% seen once. Sample: whole blood, taken in connection with sensitization to the hapten diphenylcyclopropenone (DPC). These receptors all stem from a woman aged 35 to 49 with alopecia areata. Some clones in this sample may be carry-over from other donors' samples. Both conserved end residues are part of each CDR3. Fields, in order: J gene, V gene, clone size, D gene, CDR3 DNA, CDR3 protein. A D gene is named only where the DNA matches it firmly. The listing skips clone size in some rows; elsewhere it reads once, few, many or a size class.

TRBJ1-2 TRBV28 - - TGTGCCAGCAGCCACCCCCGAAGTACCGACCGGGATGGCTACACCTTC CASSHPRSTDRDGYTF
TRBJ2-2 TRBV28 few - TGTGCCAGCAGTGCACCGAAGAGGAACACCGGGGAGCTGTTTTTT CASSAPKRNTGELFF
TRBJ2-3 TRBV29-1 - - TGCAGCGTGGCCGGGACTTACACCACAGATACGCAGTATTTT CSVAGTYTTDTQYF
TRBJ1-2 TRBV5-1 many TRBD1 TGCGCCAGCAGCTTGGATCGGGACAGCAACTATGGCTACACCTTC CASSLDRDSNYGYTF
TRBJ2-7 TRBV7-8 few TRBD1 TGTGCCAGCAGGGGACAGGTATCTTCCTACGAGCAGTACTTC CASRGQVSSYEQYF
TRBJ1-2 TRBV18 - - TGTGCCAGCTCACCAAATCAAGGGGGGAATGGCTACACCTTC CASSPNQGGNGYTF
TRBJ2-5 TRBV12-3/TRBV12-4 many - TGTGCCAGCAGTTTCCTGGGACAAGAGACCCAGTACTTC CASSFLGQETQYF
TRBJ2-7 TRBV16 many - TGTGCCAGCAGTCCCTACACAATCGTGGGGTCCGACAAAGCCTCGCGGGAGCAGTACTTC CASSPYTIVGSDKASREQYF
TRBJ2-2 TRBV19 many - TGTGCCAGTAGTATAGATCTGGCCCTTGCCGGGGAGCTGTTTTTT CASSIDLALAGELFF
TRBJ2-7 TRBV6-6 many - TGTGCCAGCCAAAACGGAGGGGTTTACGAGCAGTACTTC CASQNGGVYEQYF
TRBJ2-1 TRBV6-2/TRBV6-3 few - TGTGCCAGCAGTTACACCTCGCCTATAGGCTCCTACAATGAGCAGTTCTTC CASSYTSPIGSYNEQFF
TRBJ1-2 TRBV6-4 many - TGTGCCAGCAGTGACTCGCCCCCCGGTGCTTGTACTTATGGCTACACCTTC CASSDSPPGACTYGYTF
TRBJ2-1 TRBV29-1 few - TGCAGCAGTCGGGGGGCGGGTAGCTCCTACAATGAGCAGTTCTTC CSSRGAGSSYNEQFF
TRBJ2-5 TRBV30 few - TGTGCCTGGAGTGGGGGCGGAGAGACCCAGTACTTC CAWSGGGETQYF
TRBJ2-5 TRBV29-1 - - TGCAGCGCTGTCTTCCCCGGTGGGACCCAGTACTTC CSAVFPGGTQYF
TRBJ2-6 TRBV4-2 many - TGTGCCAGCAGCCAAGAGGACAGTCGCTCTGGGGCCAACGTCCTGACTTTC CASSQEDSRSGANVLTF
TRBJ2-1 TRBV9 many TRBD2 TGTGCCAGCAGCGTAGAGGGACTAGCCAACAATGAGCAGTTCTTC CASSVEGLANNEQFF
TRBJ1-3 TRBV29-1 many - TGCAGCGTAGGTCAGAGCTCTGGAAACACCATATATTTT CSVGQSSGNTIYF
TRBJ2-7 TRBV7-9 many - TGTGCCAGCAGCTCCGAGGGCTCGCTGAGTCGGCAGTACTTC CASSSEGSLSRQYF
TRBJ2-5 TRBV7-9 few - TGTGCCAGCAGCTTAGCGTTGGCAGACCAAGAGACCCAGTACTTC CASSLALADQETQYF
TRBJ2-5 TRBV18 - - TGTGCCAGCTCCCGCCAAGGACAGCTCCAAGAGACCCAGTACTTC CASSRQGQLQETQYF
TRBJ2-3 TRBV3-1 many TRBD2 TGTGCCAGCAGCCAAGGCCCGGGAGGGGTAAAAGATACGCAGTATTTT CASSQGPGGVKDTQYF
TRBJ1-1 TRBV27 few - TGTGCCAGCAGTTTTAGGGGAACAGGGCCGGCGAACACTGAAGCTTTCTTT CASSFRGTGPANTEAFF
TRBJ2-3 TRBV18 - - TGTGCCAGCTCACCGCGCGGAGGGGCTATGACAGATACGCAGTATTTT CASSPRGGAMTDTQYF
TRBJ2-3 TRBV6-5 - TRBD2 TGTGCCAGCAGTCTCATGGGCAGGACTAGCGTGCGGTATTTT CASSLMGRTSVRYF
TRBJ2-5 TRBV29-1 many - TGCAGCGTTGTTACTTATGAGGGCACGGAGACCCAGTACTTC CSVVTYEGTETQYF
TRBJ2-7 TRBV27 - TRBD2 TGTGCCAGCAGCACTCCTAGCGGGGGAACCTACGAGCAGTACTTC CASSTPSGGTYEQYF
TRBJ1-1 TRBV28 - - TGTGCCACAAATAAGGGACAAACTGAAGCTTTCTTT CATNKGQTEAFF
TRBJ2-7 TRBV6-5 many TRBD1 TGTGCCAGCAGCTCCCGACGGGGGACAGGGGGCATCTACGAGCAGTACTTC CASSSRRGTGGIYEQYF
TRBJ2-6 TRBV4-1 few TRBD1 TGCGCCAGCAGCCAAAATACCGGGACAGGGTATTCTGGGGCCAACGTCCTGACTTTC CASSQNTGTGYSGANVLTF
TRBJ2-1 TRBV7-2 many TRBD2 TGTGCCAGCAGCTTAGCGGCTCTAGCGGGAGCCGGGGGGGAGCAGTTCTTC CASSLAALAGAGGEQFF
TRBJ1-3 TRBV12-3/TRBV12-4 - TRBD1 TGTGCCAGCAGTTTGGGACAGTCGCTAAACACCATATATTTT CASSLGQSLNTIYF
TRBJ2-7 TRBV4-1 - - TGCGCCAGCAGCCAAGCGAAGGGGATTCCCTACGAGCAGTACTTC CASSQAKGIPYEQYF
TRBJ2-7 TRBV4-1 many - TGCGCCAGCAGCCAAGCCCTTAACTACGAGCAGTACTTC CASSQALNYEQYF
TRBJ2-7 TRBV7-9 - - TGTGCCAGCAGCTTAGTGGCCGGACCTGCCGAGCAGTACTTC CASSLVAGPAEQYF
TRBJ2-2 TRBV2 many - TGTGCCAGCAGTGATTTGGGGCCTCCCGGGGAGCTGTTTTTT CASSDLGPPGELFF
TRBJ2-5 TRBV6-2/TRBV6-3 - - TGTGCCAGCAGTTACGGGGAGGAAAAAGAGACCCAGTACTTC CASSYGEEKETQYF
TRBJ2-5 TRBV18 few TRBD1 TGTGCCAGCTCACGGTTACAGGGGGTAGAAGAGACCCAGTACTTC CASSRLQGVEETQYF
TRBJ1-1 TRBV2 few TRBD1 TGTGCCAGCAGTGAATCACAGGGGGACACTGAAGCTTTCTTT CASSESQGDTEAFF
TRBJ1-6 TRBV27 few TRBD1 TGTGCCAGCAGACCGGGACAGCATGGCGCCTATAATTCACCCCTCCACTTT CASRPGQHGAYNSPLHF
TRBJ2-5 TRBV9 many - TGTGCCAGCAGCGTAGTAGACTCCTCCTGGGAGACCCAGTACTTC CASSVVDSSWETQYF
TRBJ2-3 TRBV7-9 - - TGTGCCAGCAGCTCCAGCACCGCCAGTGGCACAGATACGCAGTATTTT CASSSSTASGTDTQYF
TRBJ2-2 TRBV7-2 few - TGTGCCAGCAGCTTAACGCCAGCCGGGGAGCTGTTTTTT CASSLTPAGELFF
TRBJ2-5 TRBV6-6 few TRBD2 TGTGCCAGCAGTTACTCCTCCGGGACTAGCGGCTGGGGGACCCAGTACTTC CASSYSSGTSGWGTQYF
TRBJ1-1 TRBV27 few TRBD1 TGTGCCAGCAGGTACAGGGGAATGAACACTGAAGCTTTCTTT CASRYRGMNTEAFF